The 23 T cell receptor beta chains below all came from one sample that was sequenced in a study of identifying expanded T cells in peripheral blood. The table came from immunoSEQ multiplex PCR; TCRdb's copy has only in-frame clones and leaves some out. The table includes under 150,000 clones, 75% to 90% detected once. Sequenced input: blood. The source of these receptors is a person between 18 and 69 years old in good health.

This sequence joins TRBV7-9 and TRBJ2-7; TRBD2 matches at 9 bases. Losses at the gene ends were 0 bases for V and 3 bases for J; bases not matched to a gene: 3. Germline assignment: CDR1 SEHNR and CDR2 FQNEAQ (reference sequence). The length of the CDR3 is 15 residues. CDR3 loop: CASSLATSGGYEQYF. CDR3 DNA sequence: TGTGCCAGCAGCTTAGCGACTAGCGGCGGCTACGAGCAGTACTTC.

Written as DNA, the CDR3 is TGCAGCGTTGAACTAGCGGGATTCAACACCGGGGAGCTGTTTTTT. It translates to CSVELAGFNTGELFF. The rearrangement links TRBV29-1 to TRBJ2-2; 9 nucleotides align to TRBD2. Germline loops: CDR1 SQVTM, CDR2 ANQGSEA. The trim removed 2 bases at V and 2 bases at J, leaving 3 bases unmatched. This CDR3 contains 15 residues.

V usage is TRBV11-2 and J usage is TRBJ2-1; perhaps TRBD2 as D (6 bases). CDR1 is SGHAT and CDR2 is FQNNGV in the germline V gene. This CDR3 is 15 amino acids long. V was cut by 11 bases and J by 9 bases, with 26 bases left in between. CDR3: CAGQLAGLAGGEQFF. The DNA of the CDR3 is TGTGCCGGTCAGTTGGCGGGTCTTGCCGGGGGTGAGCAGTTCTTC.

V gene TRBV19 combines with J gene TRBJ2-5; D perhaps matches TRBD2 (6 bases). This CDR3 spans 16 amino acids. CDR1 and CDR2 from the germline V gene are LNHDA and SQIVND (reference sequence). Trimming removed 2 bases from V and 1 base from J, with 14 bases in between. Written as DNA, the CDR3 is TGTGCCAGTAGTATAAGTGGGCGGGGTGTCCAAGAGACCCAGTACTTC. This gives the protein CASSISGRGVQETQYF.

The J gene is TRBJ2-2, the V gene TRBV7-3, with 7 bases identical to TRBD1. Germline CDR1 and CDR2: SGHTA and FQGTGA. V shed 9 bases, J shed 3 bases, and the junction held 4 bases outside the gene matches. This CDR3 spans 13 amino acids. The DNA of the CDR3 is TGTGCCAGTTCGACAGGGCACACCGGGGAGCTGTTTTTT. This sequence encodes CASSTGHTGELFF.

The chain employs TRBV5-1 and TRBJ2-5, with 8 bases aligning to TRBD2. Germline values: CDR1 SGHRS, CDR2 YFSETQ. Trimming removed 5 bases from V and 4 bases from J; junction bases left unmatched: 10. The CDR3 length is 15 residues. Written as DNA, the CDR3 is TGCGCCAGCAGTTCCGGGACTAGTGTGGCAGAGACCCAGTACTTC. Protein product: CASSSGTSVAETQYF.

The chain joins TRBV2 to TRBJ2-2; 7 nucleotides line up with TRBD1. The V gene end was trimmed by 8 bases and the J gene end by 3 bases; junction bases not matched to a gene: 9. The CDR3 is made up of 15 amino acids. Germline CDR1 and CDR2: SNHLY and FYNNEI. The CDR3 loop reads CASRRDRVDTGELFF. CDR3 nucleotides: TGTGCCAGCCGCCGCGACAGGGTAGACACCGGGGAGCTGTTTTTT.

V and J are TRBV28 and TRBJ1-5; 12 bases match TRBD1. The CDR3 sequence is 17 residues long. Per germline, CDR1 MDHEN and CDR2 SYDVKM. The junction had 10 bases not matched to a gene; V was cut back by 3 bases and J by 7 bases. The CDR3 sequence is CASSFTPGQGAGQPQHF. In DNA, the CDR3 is TGTGCCAGCAGTTTTACCCCGGGACAGGGGGCGGGGCAGCCCCAGCATTTT.

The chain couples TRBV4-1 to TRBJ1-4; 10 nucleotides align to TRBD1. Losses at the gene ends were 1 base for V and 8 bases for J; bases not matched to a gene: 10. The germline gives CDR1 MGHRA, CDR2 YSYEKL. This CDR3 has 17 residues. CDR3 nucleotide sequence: TGCGCCAGCAGCCAAGCTCCCGCCGGGACAGGGGCAGAAAAACTGTTTTTT. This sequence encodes CASSQAPAGTGAEKLFF.

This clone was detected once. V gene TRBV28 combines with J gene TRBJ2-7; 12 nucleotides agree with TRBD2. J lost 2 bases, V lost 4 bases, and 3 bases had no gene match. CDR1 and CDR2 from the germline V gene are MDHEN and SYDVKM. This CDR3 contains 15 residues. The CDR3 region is CASSSTSGRTYEQYF. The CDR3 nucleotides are TGTGCCAGCAGTTCAACTAGCGGGAGGACCTACGAGCAGTACTTC.

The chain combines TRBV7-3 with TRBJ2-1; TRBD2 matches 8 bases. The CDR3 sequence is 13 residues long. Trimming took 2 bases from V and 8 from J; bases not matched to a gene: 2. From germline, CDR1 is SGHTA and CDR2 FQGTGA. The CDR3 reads CASSLAGGYEQFF. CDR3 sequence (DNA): TGTGCCAGCAGCTTAGCGGGAGGATATGAGCAGTTCTTC.

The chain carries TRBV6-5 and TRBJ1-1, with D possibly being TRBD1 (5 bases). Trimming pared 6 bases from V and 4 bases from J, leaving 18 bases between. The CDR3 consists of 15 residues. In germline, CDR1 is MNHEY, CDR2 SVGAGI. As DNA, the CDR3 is TGTGCCAGCAGGATGGTGGGGGGAGCGAGCACTGAAGCTTTCTTT. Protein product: CASRMVGGASTEAFF.

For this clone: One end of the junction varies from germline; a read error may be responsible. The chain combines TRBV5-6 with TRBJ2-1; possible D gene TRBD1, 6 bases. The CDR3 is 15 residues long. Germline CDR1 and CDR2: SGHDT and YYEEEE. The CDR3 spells CASSLLGAQMNGQFF. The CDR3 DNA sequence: TGTGCCAGCAGCTTATTGGGGGCCCAAATGAATGGGCAGTTCTTC.

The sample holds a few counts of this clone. CDR3 amino acids: CSVVAGGFHNEQFF. CDR3 in DNA: TGCAGCGTTGTGGCAGGGGGCTTCCACAATGAGCAGTTCTTC. The chain combines TRBV29-1 with TRBJ2-1; 8 positions match TRBD1. CDR1 and CDR2 from the germline V gene are SQVTM and ANQGSEA. There are 14 residues in the CDR3. V gave up 4 bases and J gave up 5 bases; unmatched junction bases: 7.

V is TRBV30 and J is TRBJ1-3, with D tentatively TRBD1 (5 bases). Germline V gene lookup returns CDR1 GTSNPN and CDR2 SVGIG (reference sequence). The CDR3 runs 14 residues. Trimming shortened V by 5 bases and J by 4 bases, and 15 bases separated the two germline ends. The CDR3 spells CAWLPGPRGNTIYF. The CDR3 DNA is TGTGCCTGGCTCCCGGGACCCCGCGGAAACACCATATATTTT.

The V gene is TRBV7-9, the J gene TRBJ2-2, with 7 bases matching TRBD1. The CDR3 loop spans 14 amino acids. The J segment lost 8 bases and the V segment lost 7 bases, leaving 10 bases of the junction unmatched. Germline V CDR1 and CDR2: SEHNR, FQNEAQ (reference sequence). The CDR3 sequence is CASTPDRASGELFF. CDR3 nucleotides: TGTGCCAGCACCCCAGACAGGGCATCAGGGGAGCTGTTTTTT. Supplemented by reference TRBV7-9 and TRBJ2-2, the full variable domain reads DTGVSQNPRHKITKRGQNVTFRCDPISEHNRLYWYRQTLGQGPEFLTYFQNEAQLEKSRLLSDRFSAERPKGSFSTLEIQRTEQGDSAMYLCASTPDRASGELFFGEGSRLTVL.

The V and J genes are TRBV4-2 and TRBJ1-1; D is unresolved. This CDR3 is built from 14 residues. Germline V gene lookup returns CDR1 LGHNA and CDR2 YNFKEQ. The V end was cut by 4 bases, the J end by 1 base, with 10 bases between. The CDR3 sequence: CASSLEDQNTEAFF. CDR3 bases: TGTGCCAGCAGCCTCGAGGATCAGAACACTGAAGCTTTCTTT.

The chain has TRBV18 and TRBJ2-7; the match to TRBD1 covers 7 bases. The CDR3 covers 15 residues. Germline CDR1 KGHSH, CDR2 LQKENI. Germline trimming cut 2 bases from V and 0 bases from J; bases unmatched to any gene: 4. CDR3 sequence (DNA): TGTGCCAGCTCACCAGAGGGGACAGCCTCCTACGAGCAGTACTTC. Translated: CASSPEGTASYEQYF.

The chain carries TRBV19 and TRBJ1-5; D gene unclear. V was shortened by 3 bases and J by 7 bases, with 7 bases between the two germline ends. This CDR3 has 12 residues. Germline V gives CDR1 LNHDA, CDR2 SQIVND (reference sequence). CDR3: CASSIGRQPQHF. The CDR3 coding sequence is TGTGCCAGTAGTATTGGCAGGCAGCCCCAGCATTTT.

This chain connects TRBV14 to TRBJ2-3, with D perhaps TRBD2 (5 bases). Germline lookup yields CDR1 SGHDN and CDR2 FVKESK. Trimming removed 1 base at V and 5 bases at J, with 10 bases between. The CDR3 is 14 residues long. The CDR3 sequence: CASSQVTSLDTQYF. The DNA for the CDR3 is TGTGCCAGCAGCCAAGTAACTAGTCTAGATACGCAGTATTTT.

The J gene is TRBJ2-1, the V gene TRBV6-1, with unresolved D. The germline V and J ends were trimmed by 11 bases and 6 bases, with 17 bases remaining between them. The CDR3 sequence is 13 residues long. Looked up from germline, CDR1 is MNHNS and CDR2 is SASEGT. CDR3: CALEIWVGNEQFF. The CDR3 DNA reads TGTGCCCTCGAGATTTGGGTGGGCAATGAGCAGTTCTTC.

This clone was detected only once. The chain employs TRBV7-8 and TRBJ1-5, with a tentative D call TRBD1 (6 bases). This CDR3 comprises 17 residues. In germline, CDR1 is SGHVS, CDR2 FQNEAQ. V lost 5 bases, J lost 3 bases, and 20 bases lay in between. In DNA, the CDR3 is TGTGCCAGCAGCCTTAGGTCGGGGGCCCTTTCCAATCAGCCCCAGCATTTT. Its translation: CASSLRSGALSNQPQHF.

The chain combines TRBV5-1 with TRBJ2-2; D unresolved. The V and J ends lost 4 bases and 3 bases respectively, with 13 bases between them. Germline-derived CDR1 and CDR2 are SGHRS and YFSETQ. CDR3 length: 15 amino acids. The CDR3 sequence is CASSPYFSDTGELFF. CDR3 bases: TGCGCCAGCAGCCCATATTTCTCTGACACCGGGGAGCTGTTTTTT.